This T cell receptor beta chain was profiled in a study of control samples from healthy donors and cancer patients. Trimming stripped 3 bases from V and 3 bases from J, with 6 bases between. The CDR3 consists of 13 residues. Looked up from germline, CDR1 is LNHNV and CDR2 is YYDKDF (reference sequence). Some clones are missing from TCRdb's copy, which holds only in-frame ones; the method was immunoSEQ multiplex PCR. The sample includes over 80,000 clones, about four fifths of them seen just once. This TCR was recovered from a man aged 55 to 70 in good health. J is TRBJ2-1 and V is TRBV15; D is ambiguous. The sequenced sample consisted of blood. The CDR3, as DNA: TGTGCCACCAGCAGTGGATACTACAATGAGCAGTTCTTC. Translating gives CATSSGYYNEQFF.